This T cell receptor (beta chain) was identified in a study of control samples from healthy donors and cancer patients. Only in-frame clones appear in the TCRdb table, and some are missing; sequencing was by immunoSEQ multiplex PCR. The sample contains around 71,000 clones, around 87% of which appear only once. CDR3 size: 15 residues. CDR1 is SNHLY and CDR2 is FYNNEI in the germline V gene. The V gene end was trimmed by 5 bases and the J gene end by 1 base; junction bases not matched to a gene: 3. Sequenced: PBMCs. The receptor was isolated from a woman between 45 and 60 years old with head and neck cancer. The chain joins TRBV2 to TRBJ1-1; 11 bases match TRBD1. CDR3 region: CASSQGQGANTEAFF. In DNA form, the CDR3 reads TGTGCCAGCAGTCAAGGACAGGGGGCGAACACTGAAGCTTTCTTT.